The rows below give T cell receptor beta chains drawn from one sample of a study of Ad26.COV2.S vaccination and SARS-CoV-2 variants. Using immunoSEQ multiplex PCR, the repertoire was profiled, and TCRdb retains in-frame clones only, with some absent. The sample has about 350,000 clones; around 89% are singletons. Sample: peripheral blood, taken in a trial of Ad26.COV2.S vaccine versus placebo. All receptors derive from a person between 18 and 65 years old who received the Ad26.COV2.S COVID-19 vaccine or a placebo. The CDR3 runs from the conserved cysteine through the conserved F or W. Each record gives: clone size, V gene, D gene, J gene, CDR3 protein, CDR3 DNA. D genes are given only for firm matches. Size is omitted from some rows. Given values are once, few, many or a class for expanded clones.

abundance: once
v_gene: TRBV7-9
d_gene: NA
j_gene: TRBJ2-1
CDR3aa: CASSSDAGHGEQFF
CDR3nt: TGTGCCAGCAGTTCGGACGCGGGACACGGTGAGCAGTTCTTC

abundance: NA
v_gene: TRBV6-1
d_gene: NA
j_gene: TRBJ1-4
CDR3aa: CASSERPGVLRGSNEKLFF
CDR3nt: TGTGCCAGCAGTGAAAGGCCCGGGGTATTACGGGGATCTAATGAAAAACTGTTTTTT

abundance: once
v_gene: TRBV30
d_gene: NA
j_gene: TRBJ2-5
CDR3aa: CAWSAGSAAAETQYF
CDR3nt: TGTGCCTGGAGTGCCGGGTCTGCCGCCGCAGAGACCCAGTACTTC

abundance: NA
v_gene: TRBV3-1/TRBV3-2
d_gene: TRBD1
j_gene: TRBJ2-1
CDR3aa: CASSQSSGQGGNEQFF
CDR3nt: TGTGCCAGCAGCCAATCATCAGGACAGGGGGGAAATGAGCAGTTCTTC

abundance: NA
v_gene: TRBV27
d_gene: NA
j_gene: TRBJ1-1
CDR3aa: CASSLWRGTEAFF
CDR3nt: TGTGCCAGCAGTTTATGGAGGGGCACTGAAGCTTTCTTT

abundance: NA
v_gene: TRBV4-1
d_gene: NA
j_gene: TRBJ2-3
CDR3aa: CASSQARLSDTQYF
CDR3nt: TGCGCCAGCAGCCAGGCTCGACTAAGCGATACGCAGTATTTT

abundance: NA
v_gene: TRBV19
d_gene: TRBD1
j_gene: TRBJ2-2
CDR3aa: CASRGGHANTGELFF
CDR3nt: TGTGCCAGTAGAGGGGGCCATGCGAACACCGGGGAGCTGTTTTTT

abundance: once
v_gene: TRBV5-8
d_gene: NA
j_gene: TRBJ1-2
CDR3aa: CASRGTQPLNYGYTF
CDR3nt: TGTGCCAGCCGAGGGACACAGCCGCTTAACTATGGCTACACCTTC

abundance: once
v_gene: TRBV7-2
d_gene: NA
j_gene: TRBJ1-3
CDR3aa: CASSLERDSGNTIYF
CDR3nt: TGTGCCAGCAGCTTAGAACGCGACTCTGGAAACACCATATATTTT

abundance: NA
v_gene: TRBV13
d_gene: TRBD2
j_gene: TRBJ2-5
CDR3aa: CASSRRPGRGGLETQYF
CDR3nt: TGTGCCAGCAGCCGCCGACCGGGGCGGGGGGGCTTGGAGACCCAGTACTTC

abundance: NA
v_gene: TRBV5-1
d_gene: NA
j_gene: TRBJ1-1
CDR3aa: CASSLRGAPGTEAFF
CDR3nt: TGCGCCAGCAGCTTACGGGGGGCGCCTGGAACTGAAGCTTTCTTT

abundance: once
v_gene: TRBV28
d_gene: NA
j_gene: TRBJ1-2
CDR3aa: CASREPKGYTF
CDR3nt: TGTGCCAGCAGGGAGCCCAAAGGTTACACCTTC

abundance: NA
v_gene: TRBV5-3
d_gene: NA
j_gene: TRBJ2-3
CDR3aa: CARSLVRATDTQYF
CDR3nt: TGTGCCAGAAGCTTGGTCAGGGCCACAGATACGCAGTATTTT

abundance: few
v_gene: TRBV6-4
d_gene: TRBD1
j_gene: TRBJ1-3
CDR3aa: CAKDGQEGPSGNTIYF
CDR3nt: TGTGCCAAAGACGGACAGGAGGGACCCTCTGGAAACACCATATATTTT

abundance: NA
v_gene: TRBV30
d_gene: TRBD2
j_gene: TRBJ2-1
CDR3aa: CAWSGAGVWNEQFF
CDR3nt: TGTGCCTGGAGTGGGGCGGGAGTATGGAATGAGCAGTTCTTC

abundance: NA
v_gene: TRBV7-2
d_gene: TRBD2
j_gene: TRBJ2-1
CDR3aa: CASNRPGLAFNEQFF
CDR3nt: TGTGCCAGCAACAGACCGGGACTAGCCTTCAATGAGCAGTTCTTC

abundance: NA
v_gene: TRBV3-1/TRBV3-2
d_gene: NA
j_gene: TRBJ2-7
CDR3aa: CASSQSRAGEQYF
CDR3nt: TGTGCCAGCAGCCAATCCAGGGCGGGCGAGCAGTACTTC

abundance: NA
v_gene: TRBV5-1
d_gene: TRBD2
j_gene: TRBJ2-5
CDR3aa: CASSLSGGRETQYF
CDR3nt: TGCGCCAGCAGCTTGAGCGGGGGCAGAGAGACCCAGTACTTC

abundance: NA
v_gene: TRBV15
d_gene: NA
j_gene: TRBJ2-3
CDR3aa: CATSREWGDTQYF
CDR3nt: TGTGCCACCAGCAGAGAGTGGGGGGATACGCAGTATTTT

abundance: once
v_gene: TRBV5-1
d_gene: NA
j_gene: TRBJ2-1
CDR3aa: CASSGAFGAYNEQFF
CDR3nt: TGCGCCAGCTCTGGGGCTTTTGGGGCCTACAATGAGCAGTTCTTC

abundance: NA
v_gene: TRBV2
d_gene: NA
j_gene: TRBJ2-5
CDR3aa: CASSGGFQGTPLQETQYF
CDR3nt: TGTGCCAGCAGTGGTGGATTTCAGGGGACCCCGCTTCAAGAGACCCAGTACTTC

abundance: NA
v_gene: TRBV3-1/TRBV3-2
d_gene: NA
j_gene: TRBJ1-4
CDR3aa: CASSQVSGQKKLFF
CDR3nt: TGTGCCAGCAGCCAAGTTAGCGGTCAGAAAAAACTGTTTTTT

abundance: NA
v_gene: TRBV6-2/TRBV6-3
d_gene: NA
j_gene: TRBJ2-7
CDR3aa: CASSKDSYEQYF
CDR3nt: TGTGCCAGCAGTAAGGACAGTTACGAGCAGTACTTC

abundance: NA
v_gene: TRBV10-3
d_gene: TRBD1
j_gene: TRBJ1-6
CDR3aa: CAIRPTGGDSPLHF
CDR3nt: TGTGCCATCAGACCGACAGGGGGGGATTCACCCCTCCACTTT

abundance: NA
v_gene: TRBV15
d_gene: NA
j_gene: TRBJ2-5
CDR3aa: CATSRDRNQETQYF
CDR3nt: TGTGCCACCAGCAGAGATCGGAACCAAGAGACCCAGTACTTC

abundance: NA
v_gene: TRBV7-8
d_gene: NA
j_gene: TRBJ1-1
CDR3aa: CASSLVGGREAFF
CDR3nt: TGTGCCAGCAGCTTAGTGGGTGGGCGTGAAGCTTTCTTT

abundance: few
v_gene: TRBV4-3
d_gene: TRBD1
j_gene: TRBJ1-6
CDR3aa: CASSQFDRGASPLHF
CDR3nt: TGCGCCAGCAGCCAATTTGACAGGGGAGCGTCACCCCTCCACTTT

abundance: NA
v_gene: TRBV27
d_gene: NA
j_gene: TRBJ1-6
CDR3aa: CASSLPNSPLHF
CDR3nt: TGTGCCAGCAGTTTACCTAATTCACCCCTCCACTTT

abundance: NA
v_gene: TRBV6-2/TRBV6-3
d_gene: TRBD2
j_gene: TRBJ2-5
CDR3aa: CASSYAGTRETQYF
CDR3nt: TGTGCCAGCAGTTACGCGGGGACTAGAGAGACCCAGTACTTC

abundance: NA
v_gene: TRBV9
d_gene: NA
j_gene: TRBJ2-1
CDR3aa: CASSVVGSSYNEQFF
CDR3nt: TGTGCCAGCAGCGTAGTGGGGAGCTCCTACAATGAGCAGTTCTTC

abundance: NA
v_gene: TRBV11-2
d_gene: NA
j_gene: TRBJ2-1
CDR3aa: CASSLDLFRSGEQFF
CDR3nt: TGTGCCAGCAGCTTAGATCTCTTCAGGTCGGGTGAGCAGTTCTTC

abundance: NA
v_gene: TRBV9
d_gene: NA
j_gene: TRBJ1-1
CDR3aa: CASSVVGRTEAFF
CDR3nt: TGTGCCAGCAGCGTAGTCGGGAGAACTGAAGCTTTCTTT

abundance: NA
v_gene: TRBV5-4
d_gene: NA
j_gene: TRBJ1-2
CDR3aa: CASSDTASELRGYTF
CDR3nt: TGTGCCAGCAGCGACACCGCTTCAGAACTCCGAGGCTACACCTTC

abundance: NA
v_gene: TRBV19
d_gene: NA
j_gene: TRBJ1-5
CDR3aa: CASSLGRVDQPQHF
CDR3nt: TGTGCCAGTAGTTTGGGCAGGGTTGATCAGCCCCAGCATTTT

abundance: once
v_gene: TRBV11-2
d_gene: NA
j_gene: TRBJ2-7
CDR3aa: CASSLTGVEQYF
CDR3nt: TGTGCCAGCAGCTTGACAGGAGTGGAGCAGTACTTC

abundance: NA
v_gene: TRBV13
d_gene: NA
j_gene: TRBJ1-1
CDR3aa: CASSLGLNTEAFF
CDR3nt: TGTGCCAGCAGCTTAGGACTGAACACTGAAGCTTTCTTT

abundance: NA
v_gene: TRBV4-2
d_gene: TRBD1
j_gene: TRBJ1-3
CDR3aa: CASSQVGTGASSGNTIYF
CDR3nt: TGTGCCAGCAGCCAAGTGGGCACAGGGGCCTCCTCTGGAAACACCATATATTTT

abundance: NA
v_gene: TRBV19
d_gene: NA
j_gene: TRBJ1-6
CDR3aa: CASGTGRINSPLHF
CDR3nt: TGTGCCAGCGGGACTGGGCGGATTAATTCACCCCTCCACTTT

abundance: NA
v_gene: TRBV7-8
d_gene: TRBD1
j_gene: TRBJ1-3
CDR3aa: CASSPHRGLGNTIYF
CDR3nt: TGTGCCAGCAGCCCTCACAGGGGGCTAGGAAACACCATATATTTT

abundance: NA
v_gene: TRBV14
d_gene: NA
j_gene: TRBJ2-7
CDR3aa: CASSQEARVLDEQYF
CDR3nt: TGTGCCAGCAGCCAAGAGGCTAGGGTCCTCGACGAGCAGTACTTC

abundance: NA
v_gene: TRBV4-1
d_gene: NA
j_gene: TRBJ1-5
CDR3aa: CASSQGMRGSNQPQHF
CDR3nt: TGCGCCAGCAGCCAAGGCATGAGGGGCAGCAATCAGCCCCAGCATTTT

abundance: NA
v_gene: TRBV6-2/TRBV6-3
d_gene: NA
j_gene: TRBJ1-1
CDR3aa: CASSFTTEAFF
CDR3nt: TGTGCCAGCAGCTTCACCACTGAAGCTTTCTTT

abundance: NA
v_gene: TRBV11-2
d_gene: NA
j_gene: TRBJ2-6
CDR3aa: CASSLDRWGSSGANVLTF
CDR3nt: TGTGCCAGCAGCTTAGATAGGTGGGGTAGCTCTGGGGCCAACGTCCTGACTTTC

abundance: NA
v_gene: TRBV5-1
d_gene: TRBD1
j_gene: TRBJ1-1
CDR3aa: CASSPRVTGSNTEAFF
CDR3nt: TGCGCCAGCAGCCCGAGGGTGACAGGGTCGAACACTGAAGCTTTCTTT